Following are 28 T cell receptor beta chains from one sample sequenced in a study of sequential checkpoint blockade in melanoma. Sequencing used immunoSEQ multiplex PCR; TCRdb keeps in-frame clones, though not all of them. This sample has approximately 12,000 clones; around two thirds occur once, and the top ten carry about 20%. Treatment given: randomized to nivolumab then ipilimumab (arm A) or the reverse (arm B). The material sequenced was CD8+ T cells sorted from blood (inferred from file names), taken from a patient given nivolumab and ipilimumab in sequence. Receptors originate from a human donor with melanoma.

J is TRBJ1-1 and V is TRBV29-1; D is ambiguous. Per the germline V gene, CDR1 is SQVTM and CDR2 is ANQGSEA. The CDR3 loop spans 12 amino acids. V dropped 6 bases and J dropped 6 bases, with 14 bases sitting between them. CDR3 nucleotides: TGCAGCGTCCTCGGGAGGGAAGCTGAAGCTTTCTTT. As protein: CSVLGREAEAFF.

The genes are TRBV10-3 and TRBJ2-5, with 7 bases that match TRBD1. The V and J ends lost 4 bases and 2 bases, in that order; junction bases with no gene match: 1. The CDR3 is made up of 13 amino acids. Germline lookup yields CDR1 ENHRY and CDR2 SYGVKD. The DNA of the CDR3 is TGTGCCATCAGTGGGGACAGACAAGAGACCCAGTACTTC. The encoded protein is CAISGDRQETQYF.

J is TRBJ1-4 and V is TRBV5-1; D not resolved. This CDR3 is built from 14 residues. Per germline, CDR1 SGHRS and CDR2 YFSETQ. Trimming stripped 2 bases from V and 0 bases from J, with 5 bases between. Here the CDR3 DNA reads TGCGCCAGCAGCTTCTTCCCAACTAATGAAAAACTGTTTTTT. Translating it yields CASSFFPTNEKLFF.

The V call is TRBV6-4, the J call TRBJ2-1; 7 bases map to TRBD2. The germline gives CDR1 MRHNA, CDR2 SNTAGT. J was trimmed by 9 bases and V by 8 bases; bases with no gene match: 13. CDR3 length equals 14 residues. CDR3 bases: TGTGCCAGCCAATCTAGCGGCGAGGGAGGTGAGCAGTTCTTC. It encodes CASQSSGEGGEQFF.

This clone was seen more than once but under ten times. The chain carries TRBV15 and TRBJ1-5; 9 positions agree with TRBD1. The CDR3 totals 15 residues. Trimming took 3 bases from V and 5 from J; bases not matched to a gene: 5. Germline V CDR1 and CDR2: LNHNV, YYDKDF (reference sequence). In DNA, the CDR3 is TGTGCCACCAGCAGGTCCTGGACAGGGGATCAGCCCCAGCATTTT. This translates into CATSRSWTGDQPQHF.

The chain links TRBV28 to TRBJ1-1, with TRBD1 as a possible D gene (5 bases). The V gene's germline CDR1 is MDHEN and CDR2 SYDVKM. The CDR3 consists of 12 residues. V was clipped by 1 base and J by 11 bases, with 11 bases between them. In DNA, the CDR3 is TGTGCCAGCAGTTTATCCAGGGTGGGGGCTTTCTTT. It translates to CASSLSRVGAFF.

Only a few counts were recorded for this clone. Possible read error: a much larger clone is one base away. This chain links TRBV19 with TRBJ2-7, with a tentative D call TRBD2 (6 bases). From germline, CDR1 is LNHDA and CDR2 SQIVND (reference sequence). The ends were cut back, 7 bases at V and 7 bases at J, with 23 bases in the middle. The CDR3 has 15 amino acids. In DNA form, the CDR3 reads TGTGCCAGTAAAGTTACTAGCAGCTCCTACAATGAGCAGTACTTC. Its protein product is CASKVTSSSYNEQYF.

The rearrangement uses TRBV6-5 and TRBJ2-1, with D possibly TRBD2 on 7 matching bases. Germline V gene sequence: CDR1 MNHEY, CDR2 SVGAGI. The CDR3 has 16 amino acids. Trimming stripped 2 bases from V and 8 bases from J, with 19 bases between. In DNA form, the CDR3 reads TGTGCCAGCAGTTACACCGGGACTACGGGGGGCCATGAGCAGTTCTTC. It is translated as CASSYTGTTGGHEQFF.

V gene TRBV28 combines with J gene TRBJ1-1; 8 bases map to TRBD1. CDR3 length equals 17 residues. With V trimmed by 2 bases and J by 1 base, 9 bases remained unmatched. The germline V gene encodes CDR1 MDHEN and CDR2 SYDVKM. The CDR3 DNA sequence: TGTGCCAGCAGTTTAAGTCGAAAGGGACAGGCGAACACTGAAGCTTTCTTT. Protein sequence: CASSLSRKGQANTEAFF.

A few counts support this clone. The CDR3: CASSFHRGAGEAFF. DNA of the CDR3: TGTGCCAGCAGTTTTCATCGGGGGGCGGGTGAAGCTTTCTTT. The chain links TRBV28 to TRBJ1-1; the D gene is possibly TRBD1 (6 bases). Trimming took off 3 bases at V and 7 bases at J, with 15 bases between the two ends. Germline CDR1 MDHEN, CDR2 SYDVKM. CDR3 size: 14 residues.

The CDR3 loop reads CASSLDLLAGGSYEQYF. In nucleotides, the CDR3 is TGTGCCAGCAGCTTAGATTTACTAGCGGGAGGGTCCTACGAGCAGTACTTC. The chain combines TRBV11-2 with TRBJ2-7, with TRBD2 matching over 13 bases. Per the germline V gene, CDR1 is SGHAT and CDR2 is FQNNGV. Losses at the gene ends were 0 bases for V and 1 base for J; bases not matched to a gene: 3. This CDR3 contains 17 residues.

This chain links TRBV4-3 with TRBJ2-7; D is perhaps TRBD1 (5 bases). The V and J ends lost 1 base and 0 bases respectively, with 10 bases between them. The germline CDR1 and CDR2 sequences are LGHNA and YSLEER. CDR3 size: 15 residues. The CDR3 DNA reads TGCGCCAGCAGCCAAGTAGGGGCCGCCTCCTACGAGCAGTACTTC. The encoded protein is CASSQVGAASYEQYF.

Judged by abundance, this clone is medium-sized. This chain connects TRBV7-3 to TRBJ2-6; 7 positions match TRBD1. V gave up 8 bases and J gave up 0 bases; unmatched junction bases: 4. The germline V gene has CDR1 SGHTA and CDR2 FQGTGA. There are 15 residues in the CDR3. The CDR3 bases are TGTGCCAGCCGGGACAGCCTCTCTGGGGCCAACGTCCTGACTTTC. Translation: CASRDSLSGANVLTF.

The chain carries TRBV6-5 and TRBJ1-3, with a tentative D call TRBD1 (5 bases). The CDR3 length is 15 residues. In germline, CDR1 is MNHEY, CDR2 SVGAGI. Trimming pared 6 bases from V and 0 bases from J, leaving 12 bases between. The CDR3, as DNA: TGTGCCAGCAGACGCAGGAGGGGCTCTGGAAACACCATATATTTT. Amino acids: CASRRRRGSGNTIYF.

The chain couples TRBV30 to TRBJ2-4; TRBD1 matches at 8 bases. Germline CDR1 and CDR2: GTSNPN and SVGIG (reference sequence). V shed 2 bases and J 1 base; nucleotides not matched to a gene: 4. This CDR3 region has 15 residues. The CDR3 sequence is CAWSTTGGAKNIQYF. The CDR3 DNA reads as TGTGCCTGGAGTACCACAGGGGGGGCCAAAAACATTCAGTACTTC.

Relative to its sample, this clone is medium-sized. The rearrangement joins TRBV7-9 to TRBJ1-2; 11 bases are a match to TRBD1. The CDR3 sequence is 15 residues long. Germline assignment: CDR1 SEHNR and CDR2 FQNEAQ (reference sequence). V lost 3 bases, J lost 7 bases, and 7 bases stayed unmatched. For the CDR3, the DNA is TGTGCCAGCAGCTTGGGGGACAGGGGGTACGGTGGCTACACCTTC. Its translation: CASSLGDRGYGGYTF.

The rearrangement links TRBV4-1 to TRBJ2-5; 11 nucleotides line up with TRBD2. Germline assignment: CDR1 MGHRA and CDR2 YSYEKL. The V segment lost 2 bases and the J segment 5 bases; nucleotides outside the gene matches: 7. The CDR3 contains 16 residues. DNA for the CDR3: TGCGCCAGCAGCCAACCGGGACTAGCGGAGGGGGAGACCCAGTACTTC. The encoded protein is CASSQPGLAEGETQYF.

By frequency in the sample, this clone is medium-sized (0.01 to 0.1%). V gene TRBV6-5 combines with J gene TRBJ2-7, with D possibly matching TRBD2 (6 bases). Germline lookup yields CDR1 MNHEY and CDR2 SVGAGI. CDR3 length equals 15 residues. Trimming removed 0 bases at V and 2 bases at J, with 11 bases between. The CDR3 protein is CASSYSGGTTYEQYF. In DNA, the CDR3 is TGTGCCAGCAGTTACTCTGGGGGGACGACCTACGAGCAGTACTTC.

The gene calls are TRBV9 and TRBJ2-5; D is uncertain. Matching the DNA end better, TRBJ2-7 makes the J call doubtful. The CDR3 loop spans 13 amino acids. The germline V gene encodes CDR1 SGDLS and CDR2 YYNGEE. CDR3 nucleotide sequence: TGTGCCAGCAGCGCCGACACGGTCTACGAGCAGTACTTC. Protein product: CASSADTVYEQYF.

The genes are TRBV11-2 and TRBJ1-1; D call uncertain. The CDR3 runs to 13 residues. Germline V CDR1 and CDR2: SGHAT, FQNNGV. V was clipped by 3 bases and J by 1 base, with 6 bases between them. The CDR3 DNA follows: TGTGCCAGCAGCTTCTCCCGGAACACTGAAGCTTTCTTT. Its protein product is CASSFSRNTEAFF.

The chain uses TRBV11-2 and TRBJ1-2; no clear D gene. CDR3 length equals 14 residues. Germline V CDR1 and CDR2: SGHAT, FQNNGV. V gave up 0 bases and J gave up 4 bases, with 9 bases separating them. The CDR3 nucleotides read TGTGCCAGCAGCTTAGATCTAAGCGTCTATGGCTACACCTTC. Protein sequence: CASSLDLSVYGYTF. Full variable domain (outside the CDR3, taken from reference TRBV11-2 and TRBJ1-2): EAGVAQSPRYKIIEKRQSVAFWCNPISGHATLYWYQQILGQGPKLLIQFQNNGVVDDSQLPKDRFSAERLKGVDSTLKIQPAKLEDSAVYLCASSLDLSVYGYTFGSGTRLTVV.

The chain links TRBV15 to TRBJ2-1; possibly TRBD1 for D (5 bases). Trimming shortened V by 5 bases and J by 7 bases, and 12 bases separated the two germline ends. CDR3 length: 13 residues. The germline gives CDR1 LNHNV, CDR2 YYDKDF (reference sequence). CDR3 sequence reads: CATSEERQNEQFF. For the CDR3, the DNA is TGTGCCACCAGCGAAGAAAGACAGAATGAGCAGTTCTTC.

The rearrangement joins TRBV30 to TRBJ2-7; TRBD1 matches 9 bases. CDR3 length equals 14 residues. Germline V gene data show CDR1 as GTSNPN and CDR2 as SVGIG (reference sequence). V lost 4 bases to trimming and J lost 6 bases; unmatched junction nucleotides: 10. The CDR3 bases are TGTGCCTGGACCCCGGGACAGGGAATAAGCGAGCAGTACTTC. Its protein product is CAWTPGQGISEQYF.

This chain uses TRBV7-9 with TRBJ2-7; no definite D call. This CDR3 has 13 amino acids. Trimming left V 1 base short and J 0 bases short, with 4 bases between. Germline V gene sequence: CDR1 SEHNR, CDR2 FQNEAQ (reference sequence). CDR3 sequence: CASSLVSSYEQYF. CDR3 nucleotides: TGTGCCAGCAGCTTAGTATCCTCCTACGAGCAGTACTTC.

This clone was counted only a few times. CDR3 in DNA: TGTGCCAGCAGCCAGAGGGCAGCGGGAGATCTCAATGAGCAGTTCTTC. Amino acids: CASSQRAAGDLNEQFF. The chain combines TRBV4-2 with TRBJ2-1; 8 bases are a match to TRBD2. Germline V gene sequence: CDR1 LGHNA, CDR2 YNFKEQ. This CDR3 contains 16 residues. The ends lost 3 bases at V and 6 bases at J; junction bases unmatched: 10.

This clone was detected only a few times. The rearrangement joins TRBV6-5 to TRBJ2-5; 9 positions agree with TRBD1. Matching the DNA end better, TRBJ2-7 makes the J call doubtful. Per the germline V gene, CDR1 is MNHEY and CDR2 is SVGAGI. This CDR3 comprises 14 residues. The CDR3, as DNA: TGTGCCAGCAGTCTACAGGGGGCCTCCTACGAGCAGTACTTC. This translates into CASSLQGASYEQYF.

This clone has a handful of counts. The chain has TRBV27 and TRBJ2-2; TRBD1 matches 8 bases. V was clipped by 1 base and J by 1 base; unmatched bases: 8. This CDR3 is built from 18 residues. Per the germline V gene, CDR1 is MNHEY and CDR2 is SMNVEV (reference sequence). CDR3 loop: CASSLLVSGQVNTGELFF. In DNA form, the CDR3 reads TGTGCCAGCAGTTTATTAGTTTCGGGACAGGTGAACACCGGGGAGCTGTTTTTT.

The V gene is TRBV15, the J gene TRBJ2-7; the match to TRBD1 covers 7 bases. The CDR3 has 15 amino acids. The junction had 7 bases not matched to a gene; V was cut back by 1 base and J by 4 bases. CDR1 is LNHNV, CDR2 YYDKDF, per germline (reference sequence). The CDR3 sequence is CATSRGPPGGYEQYF. Here the CDR3 DNA reads TGTGCCACCAGCAGAGGCCCGCCAGGGGGTTACGAGCAGTACTTC.